This entry features one T cell receptor (beta chain) sequence. Antigen unknown. Using its own MiXCR run on the reads, TCRdb lists one record per CDR3 protein. Here the sample spans some 270,000 distinct CDR3 sequences, 15% to 20% being singletons. Germline-derived CDR1 and CDR2 are MNHNS and SASEGT. V shed 2 bases, J shed 5 bases, and the junction held 8 bases outside the gene matches. There are 15 residues in the CDR3. These data originate in a study of T cell repertoires in cytomegalovirus infection. Study summary: In public TCR beta signatures, there were indications of both CMV infection and matching HLA type. Whole-study results and caveats: In two of eight donors, the top clonotype was HLA-C-restricted CMV-specific. Cumulative public TCR beta family frequency identified CMV carriers with the relevant HLA.

Source material: CD8+ T cells from PBMCs. This receptor was taken from a human donor in good health (CMV status not recorded). Some clones in this sample may be carry-over from other donors' samples. The rearrangement joins TRBV6-1 to TRBJ2-7; 8 nucleotides line up with TRBD1. CDR3 DNA: TGTGCCAGCAGTGAACGGACAGGGTCCCCCAACGAGCAGTACTTC. As protein: CASSERTGSPNEQYF.